These 3 T cell receptor beta chains were all obtained from the same sample, sequenced in a study of cytomegalovirus exposure and HLA in healthy donors. Both 60 Vbeta primers and 13 Jbeta primers went into the PCR. This table comes from immunoSEQ multiplex PCR, and its TCRdb copy is limited to in-frame clones, with some not included. Among 80,000 to 100,000 clones, about 67% were seen once, and the ten largest hold approximately 15%. The specimen sequenced was PBMCs. Every receptor here comes from a woman between 18 and 30 years old in good health and CMV-seropositive.

This clone was recorded only once. V is TRBV7-2 and J is TRBJ2-7, with 10 bases fitting TRBD1. Germline CDR1 and CDR2: SGHTA and FQGNSA. Trimming at V came to 5 bases and at J to 6 bases, leaving 13 bases not matched to a gene. The CDR3 length is 16 residues. The chain's CDR3 is CASSPRRTGGLCEQYF. CDR3 DNA sequence: TGTGCCAGCAGCCCTAGGAGGACAGGGGGTCTATGCGAGCAGTACTTC.

This clone was detected only once. This chain links TRBV11-2 with TRBJ2-7, with D possibly being TRBD1 (6 bases). The CDR3 covers 13 residues. V lost 4 bases, J lost 0 bases, and 7 bases lay in between. Looked up from germline, CDR1 is SGHAT and CDR2 is FQNNGV. In DNA form, the CDR3 reads TGTGCCAGCAGCTGGGACACCTCCTACGAGCAGTACTTC. Translating gives CASSWDTSYEQYF.

This chain joins TRBV11-2 and TRBJ2-7; weak D call: TRBD1 (6 bases). The CDR3 has 14 residues. The germline gives CDR1 SGHAT, CDR2 FQNNGV. The V and J ends lost 5 bases and 2 bases respectively, with 13 bases between them. DNA of the CDR3: TGTGCCAGCAGCCACGGACAGTTTACCTACGAGCAGTACTTC. Residues: CASSHGQFTYEQYF.